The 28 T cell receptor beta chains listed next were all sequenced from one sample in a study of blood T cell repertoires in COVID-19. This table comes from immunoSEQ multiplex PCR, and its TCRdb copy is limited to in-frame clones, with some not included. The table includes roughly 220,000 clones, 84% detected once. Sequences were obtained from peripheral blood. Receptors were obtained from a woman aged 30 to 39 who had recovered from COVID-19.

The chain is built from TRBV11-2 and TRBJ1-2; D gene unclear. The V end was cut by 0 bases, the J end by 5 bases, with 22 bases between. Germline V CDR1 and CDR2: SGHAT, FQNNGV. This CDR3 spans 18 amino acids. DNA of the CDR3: TGTGCCAGCAGCTTAGATCTTGCGGGAGACGCCGGCGGGTATGGCTACACCTTC. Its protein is CASSLDLAGDAGGYGYTF.

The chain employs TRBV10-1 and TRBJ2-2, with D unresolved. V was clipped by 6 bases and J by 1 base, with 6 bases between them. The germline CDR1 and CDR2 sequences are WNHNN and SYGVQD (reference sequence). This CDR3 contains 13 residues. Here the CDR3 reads CASSPGNTGELFF. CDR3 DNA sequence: TGCGCCAGCAGCCCCGGGAACACCGGGGAGCTGTTTTTT.

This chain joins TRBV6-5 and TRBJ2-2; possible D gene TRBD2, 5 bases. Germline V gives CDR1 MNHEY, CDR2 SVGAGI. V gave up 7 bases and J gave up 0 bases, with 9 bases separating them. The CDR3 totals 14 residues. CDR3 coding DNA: TGTGCCAGCAAGCGGCCAGCGAACACCGGGGAGCTGTTTTTT. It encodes CASKRPANTGELFF.

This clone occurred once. The CDR3 here is CASSGQRASGANVLTF. CDR3 in DNA: TGTGCCAGCAGCGGACAGCGAGCATCGGGGGCCAACGTCCTGACTTTC. V and J are TRBV27 and TRBJ2-6; D may be TRBD1 (6 bases). The CDR3 runs 16 residues. V was shortened by 6 bases and J by 4 bases, with 16 bases between the two germline ends. CDR1 and CDR2 from the germline V gene are MNHEY and SMNVEV (reference sequence).

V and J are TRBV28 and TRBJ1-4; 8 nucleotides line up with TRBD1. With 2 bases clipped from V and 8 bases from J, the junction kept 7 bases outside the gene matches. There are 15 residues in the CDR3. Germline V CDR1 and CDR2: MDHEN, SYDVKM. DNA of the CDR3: TGTGCCAGCAGTTTACAGGGGGCAGGCTGGGAAAAACTGTTTTTT. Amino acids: CASSLQGAGWEKLFF.

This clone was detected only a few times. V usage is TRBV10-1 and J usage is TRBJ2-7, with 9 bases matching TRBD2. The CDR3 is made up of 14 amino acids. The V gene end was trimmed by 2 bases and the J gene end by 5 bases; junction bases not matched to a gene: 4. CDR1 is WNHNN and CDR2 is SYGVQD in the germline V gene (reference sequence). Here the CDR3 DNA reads TGCGCCAGCAGTGAGAGGGCTAGCGGGAACGAGCAGTACTTC. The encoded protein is CASSERASGNEQYF.

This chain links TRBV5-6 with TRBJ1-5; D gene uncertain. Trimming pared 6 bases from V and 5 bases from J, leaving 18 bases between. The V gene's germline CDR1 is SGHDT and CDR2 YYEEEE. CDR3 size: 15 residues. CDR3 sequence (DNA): TGTGCCAGCAACCGACTAGACATCCTGGATCAGCCCCAGCATTTT. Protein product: CASNRLDILDQPQHF.

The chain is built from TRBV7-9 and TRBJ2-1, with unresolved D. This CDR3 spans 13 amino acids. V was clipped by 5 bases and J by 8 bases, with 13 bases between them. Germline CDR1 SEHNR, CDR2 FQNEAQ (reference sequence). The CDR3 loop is CASSPLGLHEQFF. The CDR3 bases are TGTGCCAGCAGCCCACTTGGTCTACATGAGCAGTTCTTC.

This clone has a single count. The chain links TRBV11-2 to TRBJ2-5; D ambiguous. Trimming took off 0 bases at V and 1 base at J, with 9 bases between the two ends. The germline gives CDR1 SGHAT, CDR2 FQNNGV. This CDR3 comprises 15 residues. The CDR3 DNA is TGTGCCAGCAGCTTAGATTTTGGCTTCCAAGAGACCCAGTACTTC. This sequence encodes CASSLDFGFQETQYF.

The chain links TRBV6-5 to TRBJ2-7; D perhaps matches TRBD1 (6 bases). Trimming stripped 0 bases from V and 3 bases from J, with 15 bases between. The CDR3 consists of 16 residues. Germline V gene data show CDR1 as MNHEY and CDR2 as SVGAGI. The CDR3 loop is CASSYSMAQGHYEQYF. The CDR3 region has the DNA TGTGCCAGCAGTTACTCGATGGCTCAGGGGCACTACGAGCAGTACTTC.

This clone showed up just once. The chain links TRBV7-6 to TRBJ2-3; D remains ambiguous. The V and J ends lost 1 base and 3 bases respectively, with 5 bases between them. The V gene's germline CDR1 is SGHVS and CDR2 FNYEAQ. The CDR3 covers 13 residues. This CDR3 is CASSLGVTDTQYF. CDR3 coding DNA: TGTGCCAGCAGCTTAGGAGTTACAGATACGCAGTATTTT.

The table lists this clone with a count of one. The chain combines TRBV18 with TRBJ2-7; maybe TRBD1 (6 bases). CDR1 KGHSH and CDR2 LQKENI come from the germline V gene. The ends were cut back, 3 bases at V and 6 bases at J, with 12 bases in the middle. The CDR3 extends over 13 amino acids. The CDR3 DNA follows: TGTGCCAGCTCACCCCTAGGGGGTGGCGAGCAGTACTTC. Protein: CASSPLGGGEQYF.

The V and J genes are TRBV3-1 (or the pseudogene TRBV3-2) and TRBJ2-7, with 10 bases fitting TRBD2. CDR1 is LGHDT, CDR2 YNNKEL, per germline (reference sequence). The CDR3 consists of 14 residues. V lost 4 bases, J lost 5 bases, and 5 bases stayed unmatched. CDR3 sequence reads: CASSLRTSGNEQYF. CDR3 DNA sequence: TGTGCCAGCAGCCTAAGAACTAGCGGGAACGAGCAGTACTTC.

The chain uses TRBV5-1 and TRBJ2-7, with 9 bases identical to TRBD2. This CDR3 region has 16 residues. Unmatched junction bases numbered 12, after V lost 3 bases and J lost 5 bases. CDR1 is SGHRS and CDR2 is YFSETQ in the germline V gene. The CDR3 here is CASSYELSGSNDEQYF. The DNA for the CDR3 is TGCGCCAGCAGCTACGAACTTAGCGGGAGTAACGACGAGCAGTACTTC. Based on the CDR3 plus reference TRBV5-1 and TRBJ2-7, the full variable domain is KAGVTQTPRYLIKTRGQQVTLSCSPISGHRSVSWYQQTPGQGLQFLFEYFSETQRNKGNFPGRFSGRQFSNSRSEMNVSTLELGDSALYLCASSYELSGSNDEQYFGPGTRLTVT.

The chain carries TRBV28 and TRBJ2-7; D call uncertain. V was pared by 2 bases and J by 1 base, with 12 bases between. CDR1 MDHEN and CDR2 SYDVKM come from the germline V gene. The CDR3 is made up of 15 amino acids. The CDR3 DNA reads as TGTGCCAGCAGTTTACCGCAGGCGACGTCCTACGAGCAGTACTTC. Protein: CASSLPQATSYEQYF.

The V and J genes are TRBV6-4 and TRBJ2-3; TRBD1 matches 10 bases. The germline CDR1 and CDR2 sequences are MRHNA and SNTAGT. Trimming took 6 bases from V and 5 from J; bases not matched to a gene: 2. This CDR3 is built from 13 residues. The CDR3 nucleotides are TGTGCCAGCAGCGGACAGGGGGGAGATACGCAGTATTTT. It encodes CASSGQGGDTQYF.

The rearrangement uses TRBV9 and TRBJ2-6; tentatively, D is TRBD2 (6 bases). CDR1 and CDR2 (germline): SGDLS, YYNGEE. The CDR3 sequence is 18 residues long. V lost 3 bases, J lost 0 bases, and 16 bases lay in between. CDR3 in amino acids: CASSAPGGGPSGANVLTF. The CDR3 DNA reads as TGTGCCAGCAGCGCCCCCGGGGGAGGACCCTCTGGGGCCAACGTCCTGACTTTC.

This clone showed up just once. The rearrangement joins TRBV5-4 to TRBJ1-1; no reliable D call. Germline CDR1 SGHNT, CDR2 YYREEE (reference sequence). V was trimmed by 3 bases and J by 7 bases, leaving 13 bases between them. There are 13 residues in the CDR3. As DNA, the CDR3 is TGTGCCAGCAGCTCAGAAGATCTCAATGAAGCTTTCTTT. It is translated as CASSSEDLNEAFF.

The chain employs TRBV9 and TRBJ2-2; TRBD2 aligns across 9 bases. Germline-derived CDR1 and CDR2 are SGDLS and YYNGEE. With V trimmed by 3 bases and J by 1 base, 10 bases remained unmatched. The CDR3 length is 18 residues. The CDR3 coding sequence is TGTGCCAGCAGCGCGCCACGGCGGGGGGGCCGGAACACCGGGGAGCTGTTTTTT. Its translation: CASSAPRRGGRNTGELFF. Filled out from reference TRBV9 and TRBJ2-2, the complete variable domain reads DSGVTQTPKHLITATGQRVTLRCSPRSGDLSVYWYQQSLDQGLQFLIQYYNGEERAKGNILERFSAQQFPDLHSELNLSSLELGDSALYFCASSAPRRGGRNTGELFFGEGSRLTVL.

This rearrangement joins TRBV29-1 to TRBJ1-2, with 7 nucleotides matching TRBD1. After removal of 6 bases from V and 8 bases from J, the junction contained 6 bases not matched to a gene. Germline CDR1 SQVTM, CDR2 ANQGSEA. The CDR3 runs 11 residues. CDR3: CSVNRGGGYTF. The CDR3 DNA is TGCAGCGTCAACAGGGGCGGCGGCTACACCTTC.

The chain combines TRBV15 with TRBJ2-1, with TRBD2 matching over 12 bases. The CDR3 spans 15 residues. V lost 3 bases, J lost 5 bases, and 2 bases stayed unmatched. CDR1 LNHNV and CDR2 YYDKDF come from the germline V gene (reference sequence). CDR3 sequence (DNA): TGTGCCACCAGCAGGAGGACTAGCGGGGACAATGAGCAGTTCTTC. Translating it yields CATSRRTSGDNEQFF.

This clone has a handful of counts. The CDR3 is CASTFSPGQGEAFF. The DNA of the CDR3 is TGTGCCAGCACCTTCTCGCCGGGACAGGGAGAAGCTTTCTTT. This chain uses TRBV7-6 with TRBJ1-1, with 9 bases fitting TRBD1. This CDR3 contains 14 residues. V shed 7 bases, J shed 8 bases, and the junction held 11 bases outside the gene matches. Germline-derived CDR1 and CDR2 are SGHVS and FNYEAQ.

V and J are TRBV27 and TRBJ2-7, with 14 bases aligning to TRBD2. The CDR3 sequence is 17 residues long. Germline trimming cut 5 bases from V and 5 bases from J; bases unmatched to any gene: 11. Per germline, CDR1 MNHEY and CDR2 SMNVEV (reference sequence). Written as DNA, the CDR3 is TGTGCCAGCAGTCCCTGGTCCGGGACTAGCGGGAGCGACGAGCAGTACTTC. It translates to CASSPWSGTSGSDEQYF.

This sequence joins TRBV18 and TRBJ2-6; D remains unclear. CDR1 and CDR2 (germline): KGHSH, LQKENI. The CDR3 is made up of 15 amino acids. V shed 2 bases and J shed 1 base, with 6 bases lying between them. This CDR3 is CASSPERSGANVLTF. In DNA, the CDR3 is TGTGCCAGCTCACCAGAGAGATCTGGGGCCAACGTCCTGACTTTC.

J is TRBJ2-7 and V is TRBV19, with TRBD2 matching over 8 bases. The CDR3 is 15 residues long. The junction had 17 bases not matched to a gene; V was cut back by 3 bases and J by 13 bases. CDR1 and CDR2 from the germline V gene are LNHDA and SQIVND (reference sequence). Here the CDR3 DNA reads TGTGCCAGTAGTATGGGGAGCGGGGGACAAGGGGCCGCTTACTTC. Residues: CASSMGSGGQGAAYF.

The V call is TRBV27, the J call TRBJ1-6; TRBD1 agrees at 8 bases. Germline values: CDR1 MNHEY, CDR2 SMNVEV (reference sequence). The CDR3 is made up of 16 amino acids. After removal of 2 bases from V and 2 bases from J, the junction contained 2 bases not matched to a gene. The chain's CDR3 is CASSLQGAAYNSPLHF. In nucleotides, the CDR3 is TGTGCCAGCAGTTTACAGGGGGCGGCCTATAATTCACCCCTCCACTTT.

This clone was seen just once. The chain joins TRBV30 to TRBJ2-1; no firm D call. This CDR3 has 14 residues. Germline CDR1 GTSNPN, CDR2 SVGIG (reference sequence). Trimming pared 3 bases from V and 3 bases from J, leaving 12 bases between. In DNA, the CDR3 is TGTGCCTGGAGATCGGCGGTCCTCTACAATGAGCAGTTCTTC. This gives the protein CAWRSAVLYNEQFF.

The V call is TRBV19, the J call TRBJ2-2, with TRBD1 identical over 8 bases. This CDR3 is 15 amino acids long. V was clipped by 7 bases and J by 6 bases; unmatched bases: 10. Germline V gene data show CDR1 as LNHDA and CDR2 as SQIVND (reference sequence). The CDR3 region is CASTTDRASPGELFF. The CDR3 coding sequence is TGTGCCAGTACCACGGACAGGGCTTCTCCCGGGGAGCTGTTTTTT.